This T cell receptor (beta chain) was obtained from a study of blood T cell repertoires in COVID-19. Data came from immunoSEQ multiplex PCR; TCRdb stores just in-frame clones and leaves some out. The data hold about 260,000 clones, with around 88% observed a single time. Individuals drawn from approximately 22 US areas were roughly 18 to 89 years old. The source material was PBMCs or T cells enriched from blood (not recorded which). The sequence derives from a woman aged 40 to 50 with acute COVID-19.

The CDR3 loop reads CASCRYHLETSGKYNEQFF. The CDR3 region has the DNA TGTGCCAGCTGTCGGTACCATCTTGAGACTAGCGGGAAATACAATGAGCAGTTCTTC. The V call is TRBV7-9, the J call TRBJ2-1, with TRBD2 matching over 11 bases. The CDR3 is made up of 19 amino acids. With 8 bases clipped from V and 4 bases from J, the junction kept 19 bases outside the gene matches. Germline-derived CDR1 and CDR2 are SEHNR and FQNEAQ (reference sequence).